The 8 T cell receptor beta chains in this list originate from one sample, sequenced in a study of T-cell memory formation after mild COVID-19. TCRdb re-analysed the 5' RACE reads in MiXCR, keeping a single row per CDR3 protein. The table lists under 700,000 distinct CDR3 sequences, around 21% of them singletons. The sequencing sample was made of PBMCs or a T cell subset sorted from them (not recorded which). These receptors were collected from an adult woman who had mild COVID-19 (a few samples of this study predate the infection). Cell type and time point are not known.

This clonotype occurred a few times. The chain uses TRBV5-1 and TRBJ1-5, with D perhaps TRBD1 (5 bases). Germline V gene lookup returns CDR1 SGHRS and CDR2 YFSETQ. The CDR3 consists of 14 residues. V was trimmed by 4 bases and J by 2 bases, leaving 10 bases between them. The CDR3 DNA is TGCGCCAGCAGCCCGGGGGACGGCAATCAGCCCCAGCATTTT. Amino acid sequence: CASSPGDGNQPQHF.

This clonotype was counted only a few times. The chain employs TRBV18 and TRBJ2-2, with 7 bases matching TRBD2. CDR1 is KGHSH and CDR2 is LQKENI in the germline V gene. After removal of 3 bases from V and 2 bases from J, the junction contained 6 bases not matched to a gene. There are 16 residues in the CDR3. The CDR3 loop reads CASSPLGTTNTGELFF. The DNA of the CDR3 is TGTGCCAGCTCACCGCTTGGGACTACTAACACCGGGGAGCTGTTTTTT.

Only a few counts were recorded for this clonotype. This rearrangement joins TRBV5-1 to TRBJ1-1; D is unclear. The CDR3 runs 15 residues. Germline values: CDR1 SGHRS, CDR2 YFSETQ. V lost 4 bases and J lost 0, with 13 bases in between. DNA of the CDR3: TGCGCCAGCAGCCCCCAAGCAGGAATGAACACTGAAGCTTTCTTT. This translates into CASSPQAGMNTEAFF.

The chain uses TRBV3-1 and TRBJ1-1, with TRBD1 as a possible D gene (5 bases). This CDR3 contains 19 residues. V gave up 0 bases and J gave up 5 bases, with 25 bases separating them. CDR1 and CDR2 from the germline V gene are LGHDT and YNNKEL (reference sequence). The CDR3 coding sequence is TGTGCCAGCAGCCAAGATGAATTATATGGGGCCCTCGGTAGAACTGAAGCTTTCTTT. It codes for CASSQDELYGALGRTEAFF. Filled out from reference TRBV3-1 and TRBJ1-1, the complete variable domain reads DTAVSQTPKYLVTQMGNDKSIKCEQNLGHDTMYWYKQDSKKFLKIMFSYNNKELIINETVPNRFSPKSPDKAHLNLHINSLELGDSAVYFCASSQDELYGALGRTEAFFGQGTRLTVV.

V is TRBV5-1 and J is TRBJ2-1; maybe TRBD2 (6 bases). V was trimmed by 4 bases and J by 3 bases, leaving 14 bases between them. CDR1 is SGHRS and CDR2 is YFSETQ in the germline V gene. This CDR3 has 15 amino acids. Here the CDR3 reads CASSLSGGDYNEQFF. The CDR3, as DNA: TGCGCCAGCAGCCTTAGCGGAGGGGACTACAATGAGCAGTTCTTC.

This chain joins TRBV4-1 and TRBJ2-7; 10 bases line up with TRBD1. J was trimmed by 2 bases and V by 3 bases; bases with no gene match: 7. CDR3 length: 16 residues. Per germline, CDR1 MGHRA and CDR2 YSYEKL. CDR3 coding DNA: TGCGCCAGCAGCCACGGGGGGACAGGGGCCACCTACGAGCAGTACTTC. Translation: CASSHGGTGATYEQYF.

J is TRBJ1-2 and V is TRBV19; D is undetermined. This CDR3 is 13 amino acids long. V lost 3 bases, J lost 5 bases, and 10 bases lay in between. Per the germline V gene, CDR1 is LNHDA and CDR2 is SQIVND (reference sequence). This CDR3 reads CASSILTEYGYTF. CDR3 nucleotides: TGTGCCAGTAGTATCCTGACTGAATATGGCTACACCTTC.

This clonotype occurred many times. The rearrangement joins TRBV7-6 to TRBJ2-5; 7 nucleotides agree with TRBD1. The CDR3 extends over 13 amino acids. The V and J ends lost 4 bases and 7 bases, in that order; junction bases with no gene match: 6. The germline V gene encodes CDR1 SGHVS and CDR2 FNYEAQ. The CDR3 DNA reads TGTGCCAGCAGCTCGGGGACAGTAGGGACCCAGTACTTC. Its protein is CASSSGTVGTQYF.